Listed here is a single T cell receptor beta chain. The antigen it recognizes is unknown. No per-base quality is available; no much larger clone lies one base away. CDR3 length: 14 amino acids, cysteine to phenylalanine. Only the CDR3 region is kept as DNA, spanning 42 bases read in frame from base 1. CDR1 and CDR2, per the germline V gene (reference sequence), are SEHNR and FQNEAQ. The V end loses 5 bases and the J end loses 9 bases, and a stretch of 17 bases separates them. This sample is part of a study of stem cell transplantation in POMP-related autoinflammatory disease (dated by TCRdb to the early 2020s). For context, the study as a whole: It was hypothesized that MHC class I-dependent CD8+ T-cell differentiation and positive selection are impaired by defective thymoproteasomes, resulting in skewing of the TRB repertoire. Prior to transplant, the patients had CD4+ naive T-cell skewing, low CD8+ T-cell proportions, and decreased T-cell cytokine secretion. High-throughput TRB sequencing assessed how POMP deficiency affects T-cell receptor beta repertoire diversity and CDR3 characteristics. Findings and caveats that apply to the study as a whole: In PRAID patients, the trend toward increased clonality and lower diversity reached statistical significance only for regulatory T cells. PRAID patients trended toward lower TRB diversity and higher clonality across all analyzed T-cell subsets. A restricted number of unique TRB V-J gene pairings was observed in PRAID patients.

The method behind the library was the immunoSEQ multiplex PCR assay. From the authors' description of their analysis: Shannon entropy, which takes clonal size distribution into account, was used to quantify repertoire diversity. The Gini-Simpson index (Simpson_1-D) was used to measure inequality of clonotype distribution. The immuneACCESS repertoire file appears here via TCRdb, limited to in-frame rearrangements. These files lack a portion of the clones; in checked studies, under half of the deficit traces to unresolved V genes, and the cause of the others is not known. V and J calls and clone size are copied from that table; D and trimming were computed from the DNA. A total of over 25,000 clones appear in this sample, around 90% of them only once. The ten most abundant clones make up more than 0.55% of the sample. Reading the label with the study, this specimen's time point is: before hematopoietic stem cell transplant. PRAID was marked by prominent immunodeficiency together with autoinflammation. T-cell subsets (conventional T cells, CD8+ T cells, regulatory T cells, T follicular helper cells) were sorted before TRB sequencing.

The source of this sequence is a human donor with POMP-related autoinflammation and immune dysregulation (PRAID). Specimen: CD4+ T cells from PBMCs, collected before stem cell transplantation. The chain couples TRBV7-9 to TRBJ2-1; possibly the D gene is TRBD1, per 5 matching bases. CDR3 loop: CASSQEKRQTEQFF. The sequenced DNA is TGTGCCAGCAGCCAAGAGAAGCGACAGACTGAGCAGTTCTTC.